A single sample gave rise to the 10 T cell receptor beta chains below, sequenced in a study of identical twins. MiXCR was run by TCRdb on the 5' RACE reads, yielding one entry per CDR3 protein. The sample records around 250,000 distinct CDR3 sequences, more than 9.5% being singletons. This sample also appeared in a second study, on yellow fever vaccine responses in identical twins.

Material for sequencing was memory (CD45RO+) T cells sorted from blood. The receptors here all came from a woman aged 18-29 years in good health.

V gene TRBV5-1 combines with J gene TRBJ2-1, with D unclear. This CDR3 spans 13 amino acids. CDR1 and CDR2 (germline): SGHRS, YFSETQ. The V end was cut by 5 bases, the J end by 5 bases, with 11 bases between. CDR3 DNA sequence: TGCGCCAGCAGAACGAGCGCCAACAATGAGCAGTTCTTC. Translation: CASRTSANNEQFF.

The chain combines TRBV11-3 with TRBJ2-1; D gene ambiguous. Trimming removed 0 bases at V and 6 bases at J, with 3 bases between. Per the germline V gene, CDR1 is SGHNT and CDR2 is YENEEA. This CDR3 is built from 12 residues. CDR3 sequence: CASSLDSNEQFF. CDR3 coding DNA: TGTGCCAGCAGCTTAGACTCCAATGAGCAGTTCTTC.

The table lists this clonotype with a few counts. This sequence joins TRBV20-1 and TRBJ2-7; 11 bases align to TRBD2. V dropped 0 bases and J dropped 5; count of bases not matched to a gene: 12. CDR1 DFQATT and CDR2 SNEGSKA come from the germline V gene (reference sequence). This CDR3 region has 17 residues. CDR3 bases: TGCAGTGCTAGAGATCTCAGGGGAGCTAGCGGGAGGAACGAGCAGTACTTC. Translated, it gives CSARDLRGASGRNEQYF.

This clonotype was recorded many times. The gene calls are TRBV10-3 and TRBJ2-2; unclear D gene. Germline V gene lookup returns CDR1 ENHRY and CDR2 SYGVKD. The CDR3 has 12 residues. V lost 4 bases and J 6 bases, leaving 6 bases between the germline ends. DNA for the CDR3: TGTGCCATCAGTGTGAATGCCGGGGAGCTGTTTTTT. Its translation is CAISVNAGELFF.

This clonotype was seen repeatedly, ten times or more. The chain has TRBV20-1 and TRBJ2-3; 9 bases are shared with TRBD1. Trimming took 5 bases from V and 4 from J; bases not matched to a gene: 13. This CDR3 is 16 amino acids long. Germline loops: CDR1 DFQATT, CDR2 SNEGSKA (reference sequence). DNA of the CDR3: TGCAGTGCTGTCAATCCGAGGGACAGGGCTGCAGATACGCAGTATTTT. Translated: CSAVNPRDRAADTQYF.

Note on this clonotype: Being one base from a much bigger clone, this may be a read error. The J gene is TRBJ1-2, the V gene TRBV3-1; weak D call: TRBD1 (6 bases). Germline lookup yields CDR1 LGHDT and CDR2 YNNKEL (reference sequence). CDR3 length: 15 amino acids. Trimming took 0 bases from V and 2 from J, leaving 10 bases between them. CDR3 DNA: TGTGCCAGCAGCCAAGAAGTCCAGGGGAACTATGGCTACACCTTC. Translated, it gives CASSQEVQGNYGYTF.

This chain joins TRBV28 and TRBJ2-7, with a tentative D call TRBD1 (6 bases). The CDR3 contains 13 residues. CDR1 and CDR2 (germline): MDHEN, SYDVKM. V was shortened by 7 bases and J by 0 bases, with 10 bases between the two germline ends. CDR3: CASKRGGSYEQYF. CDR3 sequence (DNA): TGTGCCAGCAAGCGAGGGGGCTCCTACGAGCAGTACTTC.

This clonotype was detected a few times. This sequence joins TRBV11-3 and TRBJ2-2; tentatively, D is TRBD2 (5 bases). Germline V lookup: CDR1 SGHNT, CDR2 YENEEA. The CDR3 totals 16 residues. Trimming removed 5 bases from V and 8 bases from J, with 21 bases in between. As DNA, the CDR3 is TGTGCCAGCAGCCGACGGGCCGGGGTCCTGGTAGGGGAGCTGTTTTTT. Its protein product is CASSRRAGVLVGELFF. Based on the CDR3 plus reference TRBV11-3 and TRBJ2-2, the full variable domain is EAGVVQSPRYKIIEKKQPVAFWCNPISGHNTLYWYLQNLGQGPELLIRYENEEAVDDSQLPKDRFSAERLKGVDSTLKIQPAELGDSAVYLCASSRRAGVLVGELFFGEGSRLTVL.

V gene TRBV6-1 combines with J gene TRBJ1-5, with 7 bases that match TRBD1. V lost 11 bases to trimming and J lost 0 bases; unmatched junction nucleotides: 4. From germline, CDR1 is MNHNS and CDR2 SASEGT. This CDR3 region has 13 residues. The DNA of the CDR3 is TGTGCCGCAGGACAGGATAGCAATCAGCCCCAGCATTTT. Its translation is CAAGQDSNQPQHF.

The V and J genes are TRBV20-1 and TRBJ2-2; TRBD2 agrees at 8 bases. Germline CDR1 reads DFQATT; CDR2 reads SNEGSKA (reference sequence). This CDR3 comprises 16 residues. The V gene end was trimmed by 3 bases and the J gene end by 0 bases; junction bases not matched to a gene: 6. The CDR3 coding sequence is TGCAGTGCTAGCCTCCTAGCGGGCTCGAACACCGGGGAGCTGTTTTTT. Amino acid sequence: CSASLLAGSNTGELFF.